Many counts were recorded for the clone carrying this T cell receptor (beta chain). Its antigen is as yet unknown. This entry comes from a study of early T cells in non-severe SARS-CoV-2 infection. Turning to the study itself: The chains were unpaired, and the sequenced material was bulk RNA from unsorted whole blood.

Separate cDNA molecules each had unique molecular identifiers attached to them. One entry per CDR3 protein, called by TCRdb with MiXCR from the 5' RACE reads. The sample includes roughly 38,000 distinct CDR3 sequences, less than 6% of them seen just once. General study results and limits: Lookups in VDJdb leaned toward anti-spike CD8 responses and missed private and CD4 specificities.

The TCR sequence derives from an adult who was a healthcare worker with PCR-confirmed SARS-CoV-2 infection or an uninfected control (not recorded which). This specimen was whole blood, taken at baseline.

CDR3 nucleotide sequence: TGTGCCAGCAGTCTGGGGTCTAGCTCCTACAATGAGCAGTTCTTC. Residues: CASSLGSSSYNEQFF. This chain links TRBV12-3 or TRBV12-4 with TRBJ2-1; no reliable D call. Trimming removed 5 bases at V and 0 bases at J, with 11 bases between. The CDR3 is made up of 15 amino acids.